Presented here are 8 T cell receptor beta chains from one specimen sequenced in a study of blood T cell repertoires in COVID-19. Assay: immunoSEQ multiplex PCR; the TCRdb copy retains only in-frame clones and omits some. The data contain fewer than 250,000 clones, roughly nine tenths of them singletons. Sequencing used peripheral blood. These receptors were taken from a man under 40 with acute or convalescent COVID-19.

The chain carries TRBV19 and TRBJ1-4; D is unclear. In germline, CDR1 is LNHDA, CDR2 SQIVND (reference sequence). V was trimmed by 3 bases and J by 0 bases, leaving 11 bases between them. This CDR3 comprises 16 residues. Here the CDR3 reads CASSMRSGATNEKLFF. CDR3 coding DNA: TGTGCCAGTAGTATGAGGTCGGGAGCAACTAATGAAAAACTGTTTTTT.

V gene TRBV5-5 combines with J gene TRBJ1-3; D perhaps matches TRBD1 (6 bases). Germline lookup yields CDR1 SGHKS and CDR2 YYEKEE (reference sequence). The CDR3 covers 12 residues. The V and J ends lost 1 base and 12 bases respectively, with 11 bases between them. CDR3 DNA: TGTGCCAGCAGCTTGTTACAGGGAATCATATATTTT. Translation gives CASSLLQGIIYF.

This clone has only a few counts. The CDR3 spells CASQVWGESTEAFF. DNA for the CDR3: TGTGCCTCTCAAGTCTGGGGAGAGAGCACTGAAGCTTTCTTT. The V call is TRBV2, the J call TRBJ1-1; D is undetermined. The CDR3 is 14 amino acids. V lost 11 bases and J 4 bases, leaving 20 bases between the germline ends. Germline V gene data show CDR1 as SNHLY and CDR2 as FYNNEI.

This chain uses TRBV9 with TRBJ1-1; D ambiguous. The CDR3 runs 13 residues. Germline CDR1 and CDR2: SGDLS and YYNGEE. The V and J ends lost 3 bases and 4 bases respectively, with 10 bases between them. The CDR3 DNA sequence: TGTGCCAGCAGCGCCCTCGACTTCACTGAAGCTTTCTTT. Its protein is CASSALDFTEAFF.

The chain combines TRBV7-9 with TRBJ2-1, with 7 bases lining up with TRBD2. This CDR3 has 16 residues. The germline gives CDR1 SEHNR, CDR2 FQNEAQ (reference sequence). Trimming took 6 bases from V and 6 from J; bases not matched to a gene: 14. For the CDR3, the DNA is TGTGCCAGCAGATCACTGGCGGGAGTGTCGGGCAATGAGCAGTTCTTC. This translates into CASRSLAGVSGNEQFF. The full variable domain, its missing parts supplied by reference TRBV7-9 and TRBJ2-1, is DTGVSQNPRHKITKRGQNVTFRCDPISEHNRLYWYRQTLGQGPEFLTYFQNEAQLEKSRLLSDRFSAERPKGSFSTLEIQRTEQGDSAMYLCASRSLAGVSGNEQFFGPGTRLTVL.

The chain couples TRBV5-4 to TRBJ2-5; 10 bases are a match to TRBD2. J was trimmed by 5 bases and V by 4 bases; bases with no gene match: 5. The CDR3 sequence is 14 residues long. In germline, CDR1 is SGHNT, CDR2 YYREEE (reference sequence). The CDR3 nucleotides read TGTGCCAGCAGCGACCAGCGGGGGGGTGAGACCCAGTACTTC. Protein product: CASSDQRGGETQYF.

V gene TRBV6-5 combines with J gene TRBJ1-1; maybe TRBD1 (5 bases). The germline V gene encodes CDR1 MNHEY and CDR2 SVGAGI. CDR3 length equals 15 residues. The ends were cut back, 2 bases at V and 4 bases at J, with 14 bases in the middle. The CDR3 sequence: CASSYRGLRGTEAFF. The DNA of the CDR3 is TGTGCCAGCAGTTACAGGGGACTCCGGGGCACTGAAGCTTTCTTT.

The rearrangement uses TRBV9 and TRBJ2-2; D uncertain. V lost 4 bases to trimming and J lost 6 bases, with 10 bases between them. Germline V CDR1 and CDR2: SGDLS, YYNGEE. This CDR3 comprises 13 residues. CDR3 residues: CASSPLYPGELFF. The CDR3 nucleotides are TGTGCCAGCAGCCCCCTTTATCCCGGGGAGCTGTTTTTT.